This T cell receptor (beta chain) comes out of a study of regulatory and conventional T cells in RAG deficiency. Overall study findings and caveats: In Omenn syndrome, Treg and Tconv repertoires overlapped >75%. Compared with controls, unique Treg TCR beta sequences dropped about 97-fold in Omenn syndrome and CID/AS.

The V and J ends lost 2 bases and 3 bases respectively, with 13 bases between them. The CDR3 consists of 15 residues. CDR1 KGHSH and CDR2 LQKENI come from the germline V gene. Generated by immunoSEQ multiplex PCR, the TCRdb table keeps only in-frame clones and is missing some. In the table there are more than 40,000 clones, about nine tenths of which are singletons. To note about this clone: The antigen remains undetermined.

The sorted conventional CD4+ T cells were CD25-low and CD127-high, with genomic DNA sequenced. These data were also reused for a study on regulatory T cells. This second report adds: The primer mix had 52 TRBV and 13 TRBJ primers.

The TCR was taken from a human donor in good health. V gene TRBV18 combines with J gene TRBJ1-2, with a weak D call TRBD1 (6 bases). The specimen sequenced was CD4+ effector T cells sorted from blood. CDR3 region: CASSPFQGSDYGYTF. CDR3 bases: TGTGCCAGCTCACCATTTCAGGGGTCCGACTATGGCTACACCTTC.